This T cell receptor (beta chain) was retrieved from a study of T-cell reconstitution after alpha-beta-depleted transplantation in children (TCRdb year 2016). Broadly, across the study: Using TCR repertoire profiling, the study quantitatively followed how T-cell immune reconstitution unfolded in children after TCRalphabeta/CD19-depleted allogeneic hematopoietic cell transplantation.

The library was made by PCR. The sequencer listed for this sample is Illumina HiSeq 2500. TCR library preparation used molecular barcoding, with unique molecular identifiers applied to normalize quantification of the TCRbeta repertoire. The raw public reads went through TCRdb reprocessing: fastp at Q25, MiXCR clone calling, in-frame beta chains kept. Rows merge per CDR3 protein into single entries with the most common DNA and genes. A total of some 390,000 distinct CDR3 sequences appear in this sample, roughly 20% of them only once. 3% to 4% of the sample is taken by the ten largest. V is cut back by 2 bases and J by 5 bases, with 7 bases in the junction unmatched. Spanning cysteine to phenylalanine, the CDR3 consists of 15 amino acids. The read is trimmed to its CDR3 DNA, 45 bases read in frame from base 1. For this clonotype: There is no known antigen for this receptor. No clone much larger than this one lies a single base away; base qualities are absent.

This TCR was sampled from a human donor who donated a stem cell graft to a child with acute myeloid leukemia. The V and J genes are TRBV12-3 or TRBV12-4 and TRBJ2-7; 9 junctional bases match TRBD2. This material consisted of PBMCs from the stem cell graft donor, taken from the stem cell graft. The base sequence is TGTGCCAGCAGTTTACGTGGCGGGAGGGCCCACGAGCAGTACTTC. Translated, this gives CASSLRGGRAHEQYF.